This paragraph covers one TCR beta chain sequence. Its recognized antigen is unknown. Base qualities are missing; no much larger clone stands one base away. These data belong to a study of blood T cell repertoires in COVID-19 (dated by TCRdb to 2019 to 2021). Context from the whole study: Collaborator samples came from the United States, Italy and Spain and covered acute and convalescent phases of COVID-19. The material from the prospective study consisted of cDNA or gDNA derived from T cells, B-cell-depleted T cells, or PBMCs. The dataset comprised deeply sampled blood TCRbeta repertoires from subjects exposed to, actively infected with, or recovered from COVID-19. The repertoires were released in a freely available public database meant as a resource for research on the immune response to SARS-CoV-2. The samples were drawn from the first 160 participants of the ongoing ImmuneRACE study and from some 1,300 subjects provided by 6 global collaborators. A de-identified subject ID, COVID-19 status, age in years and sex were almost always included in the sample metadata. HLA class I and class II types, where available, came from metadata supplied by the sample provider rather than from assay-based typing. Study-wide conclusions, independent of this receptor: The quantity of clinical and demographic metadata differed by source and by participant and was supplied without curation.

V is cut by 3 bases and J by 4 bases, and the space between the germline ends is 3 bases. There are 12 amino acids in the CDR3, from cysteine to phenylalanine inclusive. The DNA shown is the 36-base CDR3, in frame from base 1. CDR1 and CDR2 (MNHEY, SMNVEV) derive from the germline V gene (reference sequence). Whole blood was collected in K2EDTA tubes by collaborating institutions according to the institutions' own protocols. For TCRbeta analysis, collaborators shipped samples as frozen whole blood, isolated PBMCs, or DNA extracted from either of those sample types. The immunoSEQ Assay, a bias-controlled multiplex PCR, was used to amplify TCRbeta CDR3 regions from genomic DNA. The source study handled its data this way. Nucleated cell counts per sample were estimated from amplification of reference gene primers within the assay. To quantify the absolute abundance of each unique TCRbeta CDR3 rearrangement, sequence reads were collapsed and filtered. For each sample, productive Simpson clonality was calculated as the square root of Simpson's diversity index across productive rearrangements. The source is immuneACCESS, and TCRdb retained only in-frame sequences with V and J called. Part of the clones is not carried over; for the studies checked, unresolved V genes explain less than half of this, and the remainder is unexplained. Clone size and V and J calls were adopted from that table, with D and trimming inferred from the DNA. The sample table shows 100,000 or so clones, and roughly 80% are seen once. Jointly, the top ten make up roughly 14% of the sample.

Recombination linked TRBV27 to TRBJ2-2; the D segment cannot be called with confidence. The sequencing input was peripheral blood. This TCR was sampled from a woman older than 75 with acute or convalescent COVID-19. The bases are TGTGCCAGCAGTTTGAGCACCGGGGAGCTGTTTTTT. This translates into CASSLSTGELFF.